The 27 T cell receptor beta chains presented below share a single source sample, sequenced in a study of shared clonotypes between healthy human individuals. Naive CD8 cells lacked CD45RO, underwent positive selection for CCR7 and left out terminally differentiated effector memory CD45RA+ cells. Sequencing was performed with immunoSEQ multiplex PCR; in TCRdb, only in-frame clones are kept and a portion is missing. The sample yields some 2 million clones, 85% to 95% seen once. Sequenced input: naive CD8+ T cells sorted from blood. Receptor source: a young man in good health.

The gene calls are TRBV10-1 and TRBJ2-1, with D possibly matching TRBD2 (5 bases). Trimming removed 2 bases from V and 6 bases from J, with 14 bases in between. This CDR3 spans 15 amino acids. Germline CDR1 is WNHNN and CDR2 is SYGVQD (reference sequence). In DNA form, the CDR3 reads TGCGCCAGCAGTGAGGTGGTGGGAGAACCCAATGAGCAGTTCTTC. It specifies CASSEVVGEPNEQFF.

The chain couples TRBV11-2 to TRBJ2-3; D is uncertain. V shed 0 bases and J shed 1 base, with 14 bases lying between them. Germline V gene lookup returns CDR1 SGHAT and CDR2 FQNNGV. This CDR3 comprises 17 residues. CDR3 bases: TGTGCCAGCAGCTTAGAGTTCTCGCCTTATGGCACAGATACGCAGTATTTT. It codes for CASSLEFSPYGTDTQYF.

With respect to this clone: Other nucleotide sequences from this sample produce the same CDR3. V usage is TRBV10-1 and J usage is TRBJ1-1; no clear D gene. This CDR3 has 12 amino acids. Germline assignment: CDR1 WNHNN and CDR2 SYGVQD (reference sequence). V shed 3 bases and J shed 1 base, with 3 bases lying between them. The chain's CDR3 is CASSDPNTEAFF. The CDR3 DNA reads as TGCGCCAGCAGTGACCCGAACACTGAAGCTTTCTTT.

The chain combines TRBV5-4 with TRBJ2-7, with TRBD2 identical over 7 bases. With V trimmed by 7 bases and J by 5 bases, 12 bases remained unmatched. Germline V lookup: CDR1 SGHNT, CDR2 YYREEE (reference sequence). The CDR3 length is 14 residues. Here the CDR3 reads CASRTRAGDHEQYF. The CDR3 bases are TGTGCCAGCCGGACACGTGCGGGGGACCACGAGCAGTACTTC.

The chain links TRBV29-1 to TRBJ2-7; tentative D call: TRBD2 (5 bases). The CDR3 runs to 13 residues. CDR1 is SQVTM, CDR2 ANQGSEA, per germline. The V and J ends lost 6 bases and 3 bases respectively, with 15 bases between them. The CDR3 DNA reads TGCAGCGTGGCGAAACGGGGAAGCTACGAGCAGTACTTC. This encodes CSVAKRGSYEQYF.

The rearrangement uses TRBV11-2 and TRBJ2-7, with D possibly TRBD1 on 6 matching bases. CDR3 length: 14 amino acids. Germline CDR1 reads SGHAT; CDR2 reads FQNNGV. V was shortened by 2 bases and J by 4 bases, with 12 bases between the two germline ends. The CDR3 sequence: CASSLRGSPYEQYF. The CDR3 DNA reads as TGTGCCAGCAGCTTAAGGGGGTCCCCATACGAGCAGTACTTC.

The chain couples TRBV5-6 to TRBJ1-4; 7 bases fit TRBD1. V dropped 2 bases and J dropped 5; count of bases not matched to a gene: 3. The CDR3 totals 14 residues. Germline V CDR1 and CDR2: SGHDT, YYEEEE. The CDR3 region is CASSLGDSNEKLFF. The CDR3 bases are TGTGCCAGCAGCTTAGGGGACAGCAATGAAAAACTGTTTTTT.

This chain joins TRBV4-1 and TRBJ1-4, with TRBD1 as a possible D gene (5 bases). Germline V CDR1 and CDR2: MGHRA, YSYEKL. Trimming shortened V by 3 bases and J by 5 bases, and 13 bases separated the two germline ends. The CDR3 contains 15 residues. The CDR3 spells CASSQPGLGNEKLFF. CDR3 nucleotide sequence: TGCGCCAGCAGCCAGCCGGGACTGGGGAATGAAAAACTGTTTTTT.

The chain is built from TRBV6-5 and TRBJ2-5; 8 bases are shared with TRBD1. Germline CDR1 MNHEY, CDR2 SVGAGI. The CDR3 runs to 14 residues. Trimming took 6 bases from V and 1 from J; bases not matched to a gene: 4. In nucleotides, the CDR3 is TGTGCCAGCAGATACAGGGGGACCCAAGAGACCCAGTACTTC. Translation: CASRYRGTQETQYF.

This chain joins TRBV13 and TRBJ2-1; unclear D gene. V was pared by 1 base and J by 6 bases, with 7 bases between. This CDR3 is built from 13 residues. CDR1 and CDR2 (germline): PRHDT, FYEKMQ (reference sequence). CDR3 nucleotide sequence: TGTGCCAGCAGCTTAGAGAAGGCCAATGAGCAGTTCTTC. Protein: CASSLEKANEQFF.

V gene TRBV10-3 combines with J gene TRBJ2-3; 8 positions match TRBD1. The ends lost 1 base at V and 5 bases at J; junction bases unmatched: 11. The CDR3 has 17 amino acids. Germline assignment: CDR1 ENHRY and CDR2 SYGVKD. The CDR3 DNA follows: TGTGCCATCAGTGAGTTCGGACAGGGCGGGCATAGAGATACGCAGTATTTT. As protein: CAISEFGQGGHRDTQYF.

CDR3 nucleotide sequence: TGTGCCAGCAGCCGGACAGAAGAAGCTTTCTTT. Translation: CASSRTEEAFF. The chain carries TRBV6-1 and TRBJ1-1; tentative D call: TRBD1 (6 bases). V lost 6 bases to trimming and J lost 8 bases, with 10 bases between them. Germline lookup yields CDR1 MNHNS and CDR2 SASEGT. There are 11 residues in the CDR3.

The gene calls are TRBV10-1 and TRBJ2-5, with 8 bases aligning to TRBD1. V dropped 7 bases and J dropped 5; count of bases not matched to a gene: 15. The CDR3 is 16 residues long. Looked up from germline, CDR1 is WNHNN and CDR2 is SYGVQD (reference sequence). CDR3 bases: TGCGCCAGCATTACAAGCAACAGGGGGACCGGGGAGACCCAGTACTTC. Translation gives CASITSNRGTGETQYF.

The chain links TRBV4-3 to TRBJ2-2; no firm D call. The germline V gene encodes CDR1 LGHNA and CDR2 YSLEER. The V end was cut by 4 bases, the J end by 3 bases, with 6 bases between. CDR3 size: 13 residues. CDR3: CASSLDYTGELFF. The CDR3 nucleotides read TGCGCCAGCAGCCTGGATTACACCGGGGAGCTGTTTTTT.

The V call is TRBV9, the J call TRBJ2-2, with D maybe TRBD1 (6 bases). The CDR3 runs 18 residues. Per the germline V gene, CDR1 is SGDLS and CDR2 is YYNGEE. V was pared by 4 bases and J by 0 bases, with 19 bases between. The DNA of the CDR3 is TGTGCCAGCAGCTCTCGCACAGGGACAAGTGCGAACACCGGGGAGCTGTTTTTT. Its protein product is CASSSRTGTSANTGELFF.

The CDR3 reads CASSFGQTTGELFF. CDR3 DNA: TGTGCCAGCAGCTTCGGCCAAACCACCGGGGAGCTGTTTTTT. The chain recombines TRBV5-6 with TRBJ2-2; D gene ambiguous. Between the trimmed V and J ends, which lost 2 bases and 4 bases, there was a span of 9 bases. CDR1 SGHDT and CDR2 YYEEEE come from the germline V gene. This CDR3 region has 14 residues.

The rearrangement uses TRBV5-1 and TRBJ1-4, with D possibly matching TRBD1 (5 bases). Trimming stripped 1 base from V and 3 bases from J, with 10 bases between. Germline CDR1 and CDR2: SGHRS and YFSETQ. This CDR3 spans 15 amino acids. CDR3 in DNA: TGCGCCAGCAGCTTGATCGGGGCTGCTAATGAAAAACTGTTTTTT. Its protein product is CASSLIGAANEKLFF.

The chain joins TRBV4-1 to TRBJ1-3, with D unclear. The CDR3 runs 15 residues. The germline V gene has CDR1 MGHRA and CDR2 YSYEKL. The V gene lost 1 base and the J gene lost 0 bases, with 7 bases spanning the gap. The CDR3 loop reads CASSQVEDSGNTIYF. The DNA of the CDR3 is TGCGCCAGCAGCCAAGTTGAGGACTCTGGAAACACCATATATTTT.

V is TRBV6-5 and J is TRBJ1-6; D not resolved. The V end was cut by 10 bases, the J end by 0 bases, with 13 bases between. Germline assignment: CDR1 MNHEY and CDR2 SVGAGI. The CDR3 runs 15 residues. In nucleotides, the CDR3 is TGTGCCACCACGCTCTTTAGCTCCTATAATTCACCCCTCCACTTT. Its translation: CATTLFSSYNSPLHF.

This clone was counted once. The chain employs TRBV6-5 and TRBJ2-7; weak D call: TRBD2 (6 bases). V shed 5 bases and J shed 5 bases, with 19 bases lying between them. This CDR3 contains 15 residues. Germline V gene sequence: CDR1 MNHEY, CDR2 SVGAGI. The CDR3 spells CASSQVEGFVHEQYF. For the CDR3, the DNA is TGTGCCAGCAGTCAGGTGGAGGGGTTTGTCCACGAGCAGTACTTC.

In DNA form, the CDR3 reads TGTGCCAGCAGCGATAGCGGGAGGGTCTACAATGAGCAGTTCTTC. This codes for CASSDSGRVYNEQFF. V is TRBV9 and J is TRBJ2-1, with 11 positions matching TRBD2. The CDR3 spans 15 residues. In germline, CDR1 is SGDLS, CDR2 YYNGEE. J gave up 3 bases and V 3 bases, and 2 bases lay outside the gene matches.

With respect to this clone: The same CDR3 arises from other DNA sequences in this sample as well. DNA for the CDR3: TGTGCCAGCAGCCCCCCAGGGGAATACAATGAGCAGTTCTTC. This sequence encodes CASSPPGEYNEQFF. The chain joins TRBV7-9 to TRBJ2-1; D possibly corresponds to TRBD1 (6 bases). The germline gives CDR1 SEHNR, CDR2 FQNEAQ (reference sequence). Trimming left V 5 bases short and J 4 bases short, with 12 bases between. CDR3 length: 14 amino acids.

The genes are TRBV7-9 and TRBJ2-2; D is unclear. This CDR3 is 15 amino acids long. Trimming pared 5 bases from V and 3 bases from J, leaving 13 bases between. Per germline, CDR1 SEHNR and CDR2 FQNEAQ (reference sequence). The CDR3 loop is CASSLTPPDTGELFF. The DNA for the CDR3 is TGTGCCAGCAGCCTGACGCCACCCGACACCGGGGAGCTGTTTTTT.

CDR3 sequence (DNA): TGTGCCAGCAGCTTAGACCGGACTAGCGGGTTAGAGACCCAGTACTTC. Its translation: CASSLDRTSGLETQYF. This chain joins TRBV11-2 and TRBJ2-5; 11 positions agree with TRBD2. CDR1 is SGHAT and CDR2 is FQNNGV in the germline V gene. The trim removed 0 bases at V and 4 bases at J, leaving 4 bases unmatched. The CDR3 is 16 amino acids.

The chain carries TRBV7-9 and TRBJ2-1; D might be TRBD2 (5 bases). The CDR3 sequence is 17 residues long. Deletions cut 1 base from V and 0 bases from J, with 13 bases between. CDR1 and CDR2 from the germline V gene are SEHNR and FQNEAQ (reference sequence). Written as DNA, the CDR3 is TGTGCCAGCAGCTTAGAAAAAGGAGCGGTCTCCTACAATGAGCAGTTCTTC. Protein product: CASSLEKGAVSYNEQFF.

In this sample, this clone turned up once. CDR3 in amino acids: CASRISYEQYF. The CDR3 nucleotides read TGTGCCAGCAGGATCTCCTACGAGCAGTACTTC. This chain connects TRBV28 to TRBJ2-7; D unclear. This CDR3 spans 11 amino acids. CDR1 and CDR2 (germline): MDHEN, SYDVKM. Trimming pared 6 bases from V and 0 bases from J, leaving 3 bases between.

The V gene is TRBV7-9, the J gene TRBJ2-1; unclear D gene. The CDR3 is made up of 14 amino acids. Germline V gives CDR1 SEHNR, CDR2 FQNEAQ (reference sequence). V was trimmed by 1 base and J by 6 bases, leaving 10 bases between them. CDR3 sequence (DNA): TGTGCCAGCAGCTTAGTTAACGGCCGCAATGAGCAGTTCTTC. It is translated as CASSLVNGRNEQFF.